Below, 18 T cell receptor beta chains from the same sample are listed, as sequenced in a study of beta chain features in type 1 diabetes. Which antigens these TCRs recognize remains unknown. The study's findings and limits: Moderate yet significant TCRB CDR3 shortening was seen in Type 1 diabetes patients in all four CD4+ subsets.

The isolated RNA, all of it, was reverse transcribed, so expressed TCRB transcripts were what got sequenced. Measured with immunoSEQ multiplex PCR; TCRdb has only the in-frame clones, and not every one. The data hold about 160,000 clones, with under 9.5% observed a single time. Material: central memory CD4+ T cells from blood. All receptors come from a man younger than 35 with type 1 diabetes.

The rearrangement uses TRBV27 and TRBJ2-1; 14 bases fit TRBD2. CDR1 MNHEY and CDR2 SMNVEV come from the germline V gene (reference sequence). This CDR3 is 16 amino acids long. The junction had 6 bases not matched to a gene; V was cut back by 5 bases and J by 6 bases. The chain's CDR3 is CASSLEGLAGVNEQFF. The CDR3 region has the DNA TGTGCCAGCAGTCTTGAGGGACTAGCGGGGGTCAATGAGCAGTTCTTC.

The V gene is TRBV20-1, the J gene TRBJ1-1, with D uncertain. The length of the CDR3 is 11 residues. From germline, CDR1 is DFQATT and CDR2 SNEGSKA (reference sequence). The chain's CDR3 is CRKAGNTEAFF. CDR3 bases: TGCAGAAAAGCGGGGAACACTGAAGCTTTCTTT.

This clone was detected only a few times. The CDR3 reads CASSLIVGEQYF. Written as DNA, the CDR3 is TGTGCCAGCAGCCTTATCGTCGGCGAGCAGTACTTC. The chain couples TRBV13 to TRBJ2-7, with D hard to call. Trimming left V 5 bases short and J 6 bases short, with 11 bases between. Germline assignment: CDR1 PRHDT and CDR2 FYEKMQ (reference sequence). CDR3 length: 12 amino acids.

The chain is built from TRBV5-1 and TRBJ2-1, with 12 bases matching TRBD2. Germline CDR1 SGHRS, CDR2 YFSETQ. The CDR3 runs 16 residues. The V gene end was trimmed by 0 bases and the J gene end by 3 bases; junction bases not matched to a gene: 1. The CDR3 sequence: CASSLGLAGDYNEQFF. The CDR3 region has the DNA TGCGCCAGCAGCTTGGGACTAGCGGGAGACTACAATGAGCAGTTCTTC.

There are a few counts of this clone. The CDR3 reads CAWTGTGWGEQYF. The CDR3 region has the DNA TGTGCCTGGACCGGGACAGGGTGGGGCGAGCAGTACTTC. The V gene is TRBV30, the J gene TRBJ2-7; 9 nucleotides agree with TRBD1. This CDR3 is built from 13 residues. Trimming at V came to 4 bases and at J to 6 bases, leaving 7 bases not matched to a gene. Germline assignment: CDR1 GTSNPN and CDR2 SVGIG (reference sequence).

This clone has more than one count but fewer than ten. This chain uses TRBV29-1 with TRBJ2-3; D may be TRBD1 (5 bases). V shed 4 bases and J shed 1 base, with 15 bases lying between them. Germline CDR1 and CDR2: SQVTM and ANQGSEA. This CDR3 spans 15 amino acids. Here the CDR3 reads CSVGGAQRGTDTQYF. The CDR3 DNA reads TGCAGCGTTGGTGGGGCACAACGGGGCACAGATACGCAGTATTTT.

V gene TRBV14 combines with J gene TRBJ1-2; a possible D gene is TRBD1 (5 bases). Germline CDR1 is SGHDN and CDR2 is FVKESK. CDR3 size: 15 residues. Trimming removed 1 base at V and 3 bases at J, with 12 bases between. The CDR3 DNA reads as TGTGCCAGCAGCCAAGGGCAGGGATTACACTATGGCTACACCTTC. Its protein is CASSQGQGLHYGYTF.

The rearrangement uses TRBV4-3 and TRBJ1-2, with 7 bases matching TRBD1. This CDR3 spans 16 amino acids. After removal of 4 bases from V and 0 bases from J, the junction contained 8 bases not matched to a gene. Germline V gene lookup returns CDR1 LGHNA and CDR2 YSLEER. CDR3 nucleotides: TGCGCCAGCAGCCCCGGTTCAACAGGGGCTAACTATGGCTACACCTTC. Encoded protein: CASSPGSTGANYGYTF.

The V call is TRBV5-4, the J call TRBJ1-2, with D possibly being TRBD1 (6 bases). In germline, CDR1 is SGHNT, CDR2 YYREEE (reference sequence). The CDR3 loop spans 14 amino acids. The V and J ends lost 4 bases and 4 bases respectively, with 14 bases between them. The CDR3 is CASSITGSGYGYTF. CDR3 coding DNA: TGTGCCAGCAGCATCACAGGGAGTGGCTATGGCTACACCTTC.

This clone was observed once. The chain joins TRBV5-4 to TRBJ2-7, with TRBD2 identical over 10 bases. Germline CDR1 reads SGHNT; CDR2 reads YYREEE (reference sequence). This CDR3 contains 17 residues. V shed 0 bases and J 3 bases; nucleotides not matched to a gene: 9. The CDR3 sequence: CASSLGGSSGGYYEQYF. CDR3 sequence (DNA): TGTGCCAGCAGCTTGGGGGGCTCTAGCGGGGGTTACTACGAGCAGTACTTC.

The chain couples TRBV7-8 to TRBJ2-5; TRBD2 agrees at 8 bases. The CDR3 runs 16 residues. J lost 4 bases, V lost 3 bases, and 10 bases had no gene match. Germline V gives CDR1 SGHVS, CDR2 FQNEAQ. The CDR3 reads CASSFSRGGGGETQYF. CDR3 bases: TGTGCCAGCAGCTTCTCCCGGGGGGGAGGAGGAGAGACCCAGTACTTC.

This clone has just a few counts. This chain connects TRBV25-1 to TRBJ2-1; D perhaps matches TRBD2 (6 bases). The CDR3 has 13 residues. The ends were cut back, 2 bases at V and 13 bases at J, with 15 bases in the middle. Germline lookup yields CDR1 MGHDK and CDR2 SYGVNS. This CDR3 reads CASSEGGSGYQFF. CDR3 bases: TGTGCCAGCAGTGAAGGCGGTAGCGGTTACCAGTTCTTC.

This clone was observed a handful of times. This rearrangement joins TRBV7-8 to TRBJ1-2; D is uncertain. Germline CDR1 and CDR2: SGHVS and FQNEAQ. Trimming took 5 bases from V and 11 from J, leaving 3 bases between them. The CDR3 is 8 amino acids. In DNA, the CDR3 is TGTGCCAGCAGCCCGTACACCTTC. Translated: CASSPYTF.

The chain links TRBV6-5 to TRBJ1-1; 9 bases are a match to TRBD1. This CDR3 has 14 residues. Germline V gene sequence: CDR1 MNHEY, CDR2 SVGAGI. V was clipped by 6 bases and J by 11 bases; unmatched bases: 13. CDR3 nucleotide sequence: TGTGCCAGCAGGCCCGGGACAGGGCAGTTGTTGGCTTTCTTT. It codes for CASRPGTGQLLAFF.

This clone was observed a few times. The V call is TRBV18, the J call TRBJ2-4, with 16 nucleotides matching TRBD2. The CDR3 covers 19 residues. The germline gives CDR1 KGHSH, CDR2 LQKENI. With V trimmed by 3 bases and J by 8 bases, 13 bases remained unmatched. CDR3 coding DNA: TGTGCCAGCTCACCCAACCCTCTGGGACTAGCGGGAGGGAGAGACATTCAGTACTTC. Protein sequence: CASSPNPLGLAGGRDIQYF.

This clone was picked up a small number of times. This chain's CDR3 is CASSWRGSRDNEQYF. The CDR3 region has the DNA TGCGCCAGCAGCTGGCGGGGGTCCAGGGACAACGAGCAGTACTTC. The chain combines TRBV5-1 with TRBJ2-7; D possibly corresponds to TRBD2 (7 bases). The germline CDR1 and CDR2 sequences are SGHRS and YFSETQ. The CDR3 consists of 15 residues. V lost 3 bases and J 5 bases, leaving 18 bases between the germline ends. The variable domain in full, completed from reference TRBV5-1 and TRBJ2-7, reads KAGVTQTPRYLIKTRGQQVTLSCSPISGHRSVSWYQQTPGQGLQFLFEYFSETQRNKGNFPGRFSGRQFSNSRSEMNVSTLELGDSALYLCASSWRGSRDNEQYFGPGTRLTVT.

The chain couples TRBV5-4 to TRBJ1-2; 11 bases map to TRBD1. The CDR3 consists of 14 residues. Trimming at V came to 4 bases and at J to 6 bases, leaving 5 bases not matched to a gene. Germline V gives CDR1 SGHNT, CDR2 YYREEE (reference sequence). CDR3 sequence (DNA): TGTGCCAGCAGCGAGGGACAGGGGGATAATGGCTACACCTTC. Amino acids: CASSEGQGDNGYTF.

This clone occurred a few times. The chain couples TRBV7-2 to TRBJ2-7; maybe TRBD1 (6 bases). The CDR3 loop spans 14 amino acids. The germline V gene encodes CDR1 SGHTA and CDR2 FQGNSA. V was shortened by 0 bases and J by 7 bases, with 13 bases between the two germline ends. This CDR3 is CASSLAQTGWEQYF. DNA of the CDR3: TGTGCCAGCAGCTTAGCCCAAACAGGGTGGGAGCAGTACTTC.